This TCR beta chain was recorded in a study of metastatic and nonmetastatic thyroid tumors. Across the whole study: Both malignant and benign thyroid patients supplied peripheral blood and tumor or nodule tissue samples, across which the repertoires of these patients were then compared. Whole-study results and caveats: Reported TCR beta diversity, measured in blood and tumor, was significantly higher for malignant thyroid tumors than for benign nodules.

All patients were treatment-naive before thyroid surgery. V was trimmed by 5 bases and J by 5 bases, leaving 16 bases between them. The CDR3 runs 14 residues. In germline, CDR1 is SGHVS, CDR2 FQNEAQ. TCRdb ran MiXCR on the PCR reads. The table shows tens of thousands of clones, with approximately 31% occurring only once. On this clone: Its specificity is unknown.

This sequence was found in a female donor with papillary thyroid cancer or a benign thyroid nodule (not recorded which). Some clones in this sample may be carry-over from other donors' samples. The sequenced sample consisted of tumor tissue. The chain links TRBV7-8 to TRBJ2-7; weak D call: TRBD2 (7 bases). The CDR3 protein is CASSQGGGNNEQYF. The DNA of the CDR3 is TGTGCCAGCAGCCAGGGAGGGGGAAACAACGAGCAGTACTTC.